This is a list of T cell receptor beta chains from one sample in a study of blood T cell repertoires in COVID-19. Using immunoSEQ multiplex PCR, the repertoire was profiled, and TCRdb retains in-frame clones only, with some absent. The sample consists of 130,000 or so clones, about four fifths of them appearing once. The specimen sequenced was PBMCs or T cells enriched from blood (not recorded which). The receptor set was obtained from a man aged 50 to 59 who had recovered from COVID-19. The CDR3 runs from the conserved cysteine through the conserved F or W. The D gene is left open where the match is weak. Part of the rows lack a size; the others show once, few, many or a class for expanded clones.

j_call d_call v_call cdr3_length clone_size cdr3_nt cdr3_aa
TRBJ1-6 NA TRBV6-1 15 NA TGTGCCAGCAGTGAAGTGGGGGGGGGTGATTCACCCCTCCACTTT CASSEVGGGDSPLHF
TRBJ2-7 TRBD2 TRBV18 16 NA TGTGCCAGCTCACCACCGGGGACTAGCGGGGGAACCGAGCAGTACTTC CASSPPGTSGGTEQYF
TRBJ1-6 NA TRBV19 16 NA TGTGCCAGTAGGTTAACAGCTCCCGGGGATAGTTCACCCCTCCACTTT CASRLTAPGDSSPLHF
TRBJ1-1 NA TRBV14 15 NA TGTGCCAGCAGCCAAGGAGGGAGCATGAACACTGAAGCTTTCTTT CASSQGGSMNTEAFF
TRBJ2-7 TRBD2 TRBV20-1 14 NA TGCAGTGCTAGTACCGGGGGGTCGGGAAACGAGCAGTACTTC CSASTGGSGNEQYF
TRBJ2-1 NA TRBV28 15 NA TGTGCCAGCAGTTTACGGGCTAGCGCCTACAATGAGCAGTTCTTC CASSLRASAYNEQFF
TRBJ2-4 TRBD2 TRBV6-2/TRBV6-3 19 NA TGTGCCAGCAGTTCCCTGAATCTAGCGGGGGTTCTAGCCAAAAACATTCAGTACTTC CASSSLNLAGVLAKNIQYF
TRBJ2-1 NA TRBV30 15 once TGTGCCTGGAGTGTTCAACTAGGCTCCTACAATGAGCAGTTCTTC CAWSVQLGSYNEQFF
TRBJ1-5 TRBD1 TRBV29-1 13 once TGCAGCGTTGAGTCAGGGGGCGGTCAGCCCCAGCATTTT CSVESGGGQPQHF
TRBJ1-2 NA TRBV5-4 15 NA TGTGCCAGCAGCCAACAGGGAGGGGAGAGGTATGGCTACACCTTC CASSQQGGERYGYTF
TRBJ2-6 TRBD1 TRBV7-6 16 NA TGTGCCAGCAGCGGGGACAGGGAGGCCGGGGCCAACGTCCTGACTTTC CASSGDREAGANVLTF
TRBJ2-2 TRBD2 TRBV19 22 NA TGTGCCAGTAGTCCCCCTCCAGGGAGGAGGACTAGCGGGGGACCGAACACCGGGGAGCTGTTTTTT CASSPPPGRRTSGGPNTGELFF
TRBJ1-1 NA TRBV4-1 16 NA TGCGCCAGCAGCCCCCCCGCCGGCGGCTTTAACACTGAAGCTTTCTTT CASSPPAGGFNTEAFF
TRBJ2-4 TRBD1 TRBV27 18 NA TGTGCCAGCAGTAAAATTATCGGGACAGGGGGGACCAAAAACATTCAGTACTTC CASSKIIGTGGTKNIQYF
TRBJ1-6 NA TRBV7-2 14 NA TGTGCCAGCAGTAGGGCGGGATATAATTCACCCCTCCACTTT CASSRAGYNSPLHF
TRBJ2-7 NA TRBV10-1 12 NA TGCGCCAGCAGTCGGGAGACCTACGAGCAGTACTTC CASSRETYEQYF
TRBJ1-4 TRBD1 TRBV27 16 few TGTGCCAGCAAGGGGGAAACAGGGGGCGCGTACGAAAAACTGTTTTTT CASKGETGGAYEKLFF
TRBJ1-5 NA TRBV5-1 14 NA TGCGCCAGCAGCCCCGACGGGGATGGTCAGCCCCAGCATTTT CASSPDGDGQPQHF
TRBJ1-6 NA TRBV5-6 16 once TGTGCCAGCAGCTTGGGGGACACCCGCTCTAGATTCTCCCTCCACTTT CASSLGDTRSRFSLHF
TRBJ1-2 TRBD1 TRBV18 14 NA TGTGCCAGCTCACCCCAGGGGGCGCAGGATGGCTACACCTTC CASSPQGAQDGYTF
TRBJ1-2 NA TRBV3-1/TRBV3-2 15 once TGTGCCAGCAGCCAAGAGGGGGGGCGCGGCAATGGCTACACCTTC CASSQEGGRGNGYTF
TRBJ1-1 TRBD1 TRBV6-2/TRBV6-3 19 NA TGTGCCAGCAGTTACTCGGCAGTCTCCAGGGGGAAAATGAACACTGAAGCTTTCTTT CASSYSAVSRGKMNTEAFF
TRBJ1-5 TRBD1 TRBV28 19 NA TGTGCCAGCAGTCCCCTCCTGGACAGGGGTTCAGTGGGCAATCAGCCCCAGCATTTT CASSPLLDRGSVGNQPQHF
TRBJ1-2 TRBD1 TRBV19 15 few TGTGCCAGTAGTATACCGGGACAGAGGGTCTATGGCTACACCTTC CASSIPGQRVYGYTF
TRBJ2-7 TRBD1 TRBV10-3 15 NA TGTGCCATCAGTGCCCCGGGACAGGGGGCGGACGAGCAGTACTTC CAISAPGQGADEQYF
TRBJ1-5 TRBD1 TRBV30 13 NA TGTGCCTGGGGACAGGGACAGAATCAGCCCCAGCATTTT CAWGQGQNQPQHF
TRBJ1-2 NA TRBV7-2 14 NA TGTGCCAGCAGCTTAGCGCTGGCAGGTCGGGGCTACACCTTC CASSLALAGRGYTF
TRBJ1-6 TRBD1 TRBV4-1 14 NA TGCGCCAGCAGCCAAGATCACAGGGGATCACCCCTCCACTTT CASSQDHRGSPLHF
TRBJ2-3 TRBD1 TRBV19 14 NA TGTGCCAGTAGGGGACAGCCTAGCACAGATACGCAGTATTTT CASRGQPSTDTQYF
TRBJ1-5 NA TRBV18 17 NA TGTGCCAGCTCACCACCGATCGGACAGACTAGCAATCAGCCCCAGCATTTT CASSPPIGQTSNQPQHF
TRBJ1-5 NA TRBV28 14 NA TGTGCCAGCAGTTTGGCAGGGGTTGAACAGCCCCAGCATTTT CASSLAGVEQPQHF
TRBJ1-1 NA TRBV6-5 15 NA TGTGCCAGCAGGACCCCAGGAATTATGAACACTGAAGCTTTCTTT CASRTPGIMNTEAFF
TRBJ1-1 NA TRBV5-4 14 NA TGTGCCAGCAGTTGGGAACAGGGGAACACTGAAGCTTTCTTT CASSWEQGNTEAFF
TRBJ2-1 TRBD2 TRBV4-3 17 NA TGCGCCAGCAGCCAAGACGATCCGGGGGGGCTAGACAATGAGCAGTTCTTC CASSQDDPGGLDNEQFF
TRBJ1-5 NA TRBV11-2 13 NA TGTGCCAGCAGCCCGGGACACAATCAGCCCCAGCATTTT CASSPGHNQPQHF
TRBJ1-4 NA TRBV18 13 NA TGTGCCAGCTCTCAAAACCGGGGGGAAAAACTGTTTTTT CASSQNRGEKLFF
TRBJ2-1 TRBD1 TRBV2 15 NA TGTGCCACCGAGCCTGACAGGGCCTCCTACAATGAGCAGTTCTTC CATEPDRASYNEQFF
TRBJ2-1 TRBD2 TRBV27 15 NA TGTGCCAGCAGTTCCAGGACTAGCGGGGACAATGAGCAGTTCTTC CASSSRTSGDNEQFF
TRBJ2-7 NA TRBV5-6 11 NA TGTGCCAGCAGCTTGCTCCGGGAGCAGTACTTC CASSLLREQYF
TRBJ2-5 TRBD2 TRBV18 18 NA TGTGCCAGCTCACCACGGACTAGCGGGGGGGCTTCAGTAGAGACCCAGTACTTC CASSPRTSGGASVETQYF
TRBJ2-5 NA TRBV4-1 14 NA TGCGCCAGCAGCGAGGGACTCGTCCAAGAGACCCAGTACTTC CASSEGLVQETQYF
TRBJ1-1 NA TRBV2 14 NA TGTGCCAGCAGCATACAGGGAGGGGACACTGAAGCTTTCTTT CASSIQGGDTEAFF